This T cell receptor (beta chain) derives from a study of T cells in tuberculosis. This table comes from immunoSEQ multiplex PCR, and its TCRdb copy is limited to in-frame clones, with some not included. Among tens of thousands of clones listed, 90% to 95% were seen once. This CDR3 region has 16 residues. The trim removed 5 bases at V and 2 bases at J, leaving 11 bases unmatched. Germline V gives CDR1 SGHNT, CDR2 YYREEE (reference sequence). The TCR comes from a donor aged 10 to 29 with latent tuberculosis or without tuberculosis infection. Some clones in this sample may be carry-over from other donors' samples. Sequencing was carried out using PBMCs. This sequence joins TRBV5-4 and TRBJ2-7; 9 nucleotides line up with TRBD2. CDR3 coding DNA: TGTGCCAGCAGTAGAAATAGCGGGGGATTGACCTACGAGCAGTACTTC. Protein: CASSRNSGGLTYEQYF.